The 18 T cell receptor beta chains presented below share a single source sample, sequenced in a study of blood T cell repertoires in COVID-19. Assay used: immunoSEQ multiplex PCR; TCRdb lists only in-frame clones, some missing. The sample has approximately 200,000 clones; about 82% are singletons. Material for sequencing was PBMCs or T cells enriched from blood (not recorded which). The receptors were sampled from a woman under 40 who had recovered from COVID-19.

The chain links TRBV11-2 to TRBJ2-1; 10 nucleotides match TRBD2. The CDR3 length is 15 residues. J lost 6 bases, V lost 2 bases, and 4 bases had no gene match. Germline CDR1 and CDR2: SGHAT and FQNNGV. CDR3 residues: CASSLTAGGPNEQFF. DNA for the CDR3: TGTGCCAGCAGCTTAACAGCGGGAGGGCCCAATGAGCAGTTCTTC. Based on the CDR3 plus reference TRBV11-2 and TRBJ2-1, the full variable domain is EAGVAQSPRYKIIEKRQSVAFWCNPISGHATLYWYQQILGQGPKLLIQFQNNGVVDDSQLPKDRFSAERLKGVDSTLKIQPAKLEDSAVYLCASSLTAGGPNEQFFGPGTRLTVL.

The V and J genes are TRBV6-6 and TRBJ1-4, with D unclear. The V end lost 4 bases, the J end lost 1 base, and 7 bases lay between the germline ends. Germline assignment: CDR1 MNHNY and CDR2 SVGAGI (reference sequence). The CDR3 is made up of 14 amino acids. CDR3 loop: CASSFPGTNEKLFF. In DNA form, the CDR3 reads TGTGCCAGCAGTTTTCCGGGAACTAATGAAAAACTGTTTTTT.

The rearrangement links TRBV13 to TRBJ2-6; D is uncertain. CDR3 size: 14 residues. V was pared by 5 bases and J by 0 bases, with 5 bases between. In germline, CDR1 is PRHDT, CDR2 FYEKMQ (reference sequence). CDR3 in amino acids: CASSLRSGANVLTF. The CDR3 DNA reads TGTGCCAGCAGCCTACGCTCTGGGGCCAACGTCCTGACTTTC. Filled out from reference TRBV13 and TRBJ2-6, the complete variable domain reads AAGVIQSPRHLIKEKRETATLKCYPIPRHDTVYWYQQGPGQDPQFLISFYEKMQSDKGSIPDRFSAQQFSDYHSELNMSSLELGDSALYFCASSLRSGANVLTFGAGSRLTVL.

The rearrangement links TRBV28 to TRBJ1-1; D not resolved. This CDR3 has 15 amino acids. V was pared by 3 bases and J by 1 base, with 12 bases between. CDR1 is MDHEN, CDR2 SYDVKM, per germline. The CDR3 DNA sequence: TGTGCCAGCAGTTTGGGTGCCCGGGGGAACACTGAAGCTTTCTTT. Translated: CASSLGARGNTEAFF.

The chain links TRBV24-1 to TRBJ2-7; 7 positions match TRBD2. The CDR3 totals 13 residues. V trimming: 5 bases; J trimming: 6 bases; junction bases outside the gene matches: 6. The V gene's germline CDR1 is KGHDR and CDR2 SFDVKD. CDR3 sequence reads: CATSVTRGGEQYF. The CDR3, as DNA: TGTGCCACCAGTGTCACGCGCGGGGGCGAGCAGTACTTC.

This clone was seen once. This sequence joins TRBV7-9 and TRBJ1-2; 7 positions agree with TRBD1. V was clipped by 4 bases and J by 4 bases; unmatched bases: 9. Germline CDR1 and CDR2: SEHNR and FQNEAQ (reference sequence). The CDR3 extends over 15 amino acids. The CDR3 bases are TGTGCCAGCAGCTATTCAGGGGGTTACTTCTATGGCTACACCTTC. Encoded protein: CASSYSGGYFYGYTF.

The gene calls are TRBV6-5 and TRBJ2-1, with D maybe TRBD1 (5 bases). The CDR3 totals 13 residues. Between the trimmed V and J ends, which lost 8 bases and 4 bases, there was a span of 12 bases. Germline CDR1 is MNHEY and CDR2 is SVGAGI. This CDR3 is CASGMGPYNEQFF. The DNA of the CDR3 is TGTGCCAGCGGGATGGGGCCGTACAATGAGCAGTTCTTC.

This sequence joins TRBV12-3 or TRBV12-4 and TRBJ2-7; the match to TRBD2 covers 10 bases. This CDR3 is built from 13 residues. V lost 6 bases, J lost 4 bases, and 3 bases stayed unmatched. CDR3 bases: TGTGCCAGCAGCCGGGGACTAGCGTACGAGCAGTACTTC. It yields the protein CASSRGLAYEQYF.

CDR3 in amino acids: CASSIGEGQVDNEQFF. The DNA for the CDR3 is TGTGCCAGTAGTATAGGGGAGGGACAGGTGGACAATGAGCAGTTCTTC. This chain connects TRBV19 to TRBJ2-1, with a tentative D call TRBD1 (8 bases). CDR3 size: 16 residues. Germline CDR1 is LNHDA and CDR2 is SQIVND (reference sequence). V dropped 1 base and J dropped 5 bases, with 15 bases sitting between them.

The gene calls are TRBV7-9 and TRBJ1-5, with 7 bases aligning to TRBD1. CDR1 and CDR2 (germline): SEHNR, FQNEAQ (reference sequence). The CDR3 runs 12 residues. After removal of 5 bases from V and 9 bases from J, the junction contained 4 bases not matched to a gene. The CDR3 coding sequence is TGTGCCAGCAGCATCAACAGGGGGCCCCAGCATTTT. Protein: CASSINRGPQHF.

The chain is built from TRBV27 and TRBJ2-7; tentative D call: TRBD2 (6 bases). The V gene lost 4 bases and the J gene lost 3 bases, with 13 bases spanning the gap. CDR1 MNHEY and CDR2 SMNVEV come from the germline V gene (reference sequence). This CDR3 has 14 amino acids. The CDR3 loop is CASSYSGPNYEQYF. The CDR3, as DNA: TGTGCCAGCAGTTATAGCGGACCAAACTACGAGCAGTACTTC.

The V gene is TRBV7-2, the J gene TRBJ2-2; the match to TRBD1 covers 9 bases. With 5 bases clipped from V and 3 bases from J, the junction kept 4 bases outside the gene matches. The CDR3 loop spans 15 amino acids. The germline CDR1 and CDR2 sequences are SGHTA and FQGNSA. CDR3 DNA: TGTGCCAGCAGCCAGGGACAGGGCTACACCGGGGAGCTGTTTTTT. Its translation: CASSQGQGYTGELFF.

J is TRBJ2-1 and V is TRBV19, with 9 positions matching TRBD1. This CDR3 spans 16 amino acids. The V gene's germline CDR1 is LNHDA and CDR2 SQIVND (reference sequence). The junction had 6 bases not matched to a gene; V was cut back by 6 bases and J by 0 bases. Here the CDR3 DNA reads TGTGCCAGTAGCGCCGGACAGGGGAGCTCCTACAATGAGCAGTTCTTC. It specifies CASSAGQGSSYNEQFF.

The V gene is TRBV14, the J gene TRBJ2-7; TRBD1 matches 7 bases. V lost 1 base and J lost 2; bases outside the gene matches: 5. The CDR3 is 15 amino acids. Germline values: CDR1 SGHDN, CDR2 FVKESK. The CDR3 sequence: CASSQGRTGAYEQYF. The CDR3 DNA reads as TGTGCCAGCAGCCAAGGAAGGACAGGCGCCTACGAGCAGTACTTC. The variable domain in full, with the rest retrieved from reference TRBV14 and TRBJ2-7, is EAGVTQFPSHSVIEKGQTVTLRCDPISGHDNLYWYRRVMGKEIKFLLHFVKESKQDESGMPNNRFLAERTGGTYSTLKVQPAELEDSGVYFCASSQGRTGAYEQYFGPGTRLTVT.

This clone was picked up one time. This chain joins TRBV6-1 and TRBJ1-5; a possible D gene is TRBD1 (6 bases). Germline V gene lookup returns CDR1 MNHNS and CDR2 SASEGT. The CDR3 contains 14 residues. Deletions cut 2 bases from V and 3 bases from J, with 8 bases between. CDR3 sequence reads: CASSETGFNQPQHF. CDR3 in DNA: TGTGCCAGCAGTGAAACAGGGTTCAATCAGCCCCAGCATTTT.

The rearrangement uses TRBV2 and TRBJ1-6; 7 nucleotides align to TRBD1. CDR1 is SNHLY, CDR2 FYNNEI, per germline. The junction had 8 bases not matched to a gene; V was cut back by 2 bases and J by 10 bases. This CDR3 has 15 amino acids. The CDR3 loop reads CASSEYRGLGSPLHF. CDR3 DNA: TGTGCCAGCAGTGAATACAGGGGCCTGGGGTCACCCCTCCACTTT. Filled out from reference TRBV2 and TRBJ1-6, the complete variable domain reads EPEVTQTPSHQVTQMGQEVILRCVPISNHLYFYWYRQILGQKVEFLVSFYNNEISEKSEIFDDQFSVERPDGSNFTLKIRSTKLEDSAMYFCASSEYRGLGSPLHFGNGTRLTVT.

The chain has TRBV27 and TRBJ2-7, with D unclear. The CDR3 has 14 residues. The germline gives CDR1 MNHEY, CDR2 SMNVEV (reference sequence). Trimming removed 5 bases from V and 0 bases from J, with 11 bases in between. This CDR3 is CASSLLTGSYEQYF. CDR3 coding DNA: TGTGCCAGCAGTCTCCTTACTGGCTCCTACGAGCAGTACTTC.

This clone was seen once. This chain joins TRBV6-4 and TRBJ2-1, with unresolved D. Germline V gene data show CDR1 as MRHNA and CDR2 as SNTAGT. Trimming cost V 2 bases and J 0 bases, with 5 bases left between them. This CDR3 is built from 14 residues. CDR3 sequence reads: CASSDKSSYNEQFF. The CDR3 coding sequence is TGTGCCAGCAGTGACAAGAGCTCCTACAATGAGCAGTTCTTC.